The 19 T cell receptor beta chains below all came from one sample that was sequenced in a study of blood T cell repertoires in COVID-19. Profiling relied on immunoSEQ multiplex PCR, and the TCRdb table lists in-frame clones only, not all of them. The sample includes around 110,000 clones, 70% to 85% of them seen just once. Sequenced: peripheral blood. The receptors originated from a man between 70 and 80 years old with active or convalescent COVID-19.

The genes are TRBV6-1 and TRBJ1-6; 8 bases match TRBD1. Germline V lookup: CDR1 MNHNS, CDR2 SASEGT. V was pared by 2 bases and J by 14 bases, with 11 bases of the junction left unmatched. The CDR3 is 15 residues long. CDR3 region: CASSERGTGILTLHF. DNA for the CDR3: TGTGCCAGCAGTGAAAGAGGGACAGGCATACTCACCCTCCACTTT.

This clone is a singleton in its sample. The J gene is TRBJ1-1, the V gene TRBV30; tentatively, D is TRBD1 (5 bases). Germline V gene data show CDR1 as GTSNPN and CDR2 as SVGIG (reference sequence). The CDR3 runs to 13 residues. V lost 7 bases, J lost 1 base, and 13 bases lay in between. CDR3 sequence (DNA): TGTGCCTCAGCGACAGATACGAACACTGAAGCTTTCTTT. Protein: CASATDTNTEAFF.

This clone was counted a single time. J is TRBJ2-1 and V is TRBV9; the match to TRBD2 covers 7 bases. Germline CDR1 is SGDLS and CDR2 is YYNGEE. The CDR3 is 17 residues long. The V gene end was trimmed by 4 bases and the J gene end by 0 bases; junction bases not matched to a gene: 10. The CDR3 spells CASSPLRDYPSYNEQFF. For the CDR3, the DNA is TGTGCCAGCAGCCCCCTCCGGGACTACCCCTCCTACAATGAGCAGTTCTTC. Supplemented by reference TRBV9 and TRBJ2-1, the full variable domain reads DSGVTQTPKHLITATGQRVTLRCSPRSGDLSVYWYQQSLDQGLQFLIQYYNGEERAKGNILERFSAQQFPDLHSELNLSSLELGDSALYFCASSPLRDYPSYNEQFFGPGTRLTVL.

This clone was observed a handful of times. The chain is built from TRBV7-2 and TRBJ1-5; maybe TRBD1 (5 bases). The germline V gene encodes CDR1 SGHTA and CDR2 FQGNSA. The CDR3 extends over 13 amino acids. V lost 4 bases, J lost 11 bases, and 15 bases lay in between. CDR3 DNA: TGTGCCAGCAGCTCCTCAGGGCCGGCGGCCCAGCATTTT. Translating it yields CASSSSGPAAQHF.

The rearrangement uses TRBV5-1 and TRBJ2-3; 14 bases fit TRBD2. Germline V gene sequence: CDR1 SGHRS, CDR2 YFSETQ. With 4 bases clipped from V and 3 bases from J, the junction kept 13 bases outside the gene matches. CDR3 length: 19 residues. The CDR3 protein is CASSGGRTSGRMGTDTQYF. CDR3 bases: TGCGCCAGCAGCGGGGGACGGACTAGCGGGAGGATGGGAACAGATACGCAGTATTTT. Full variable domain (outside the CDR3, taken from reference TRBV5-1 and TRBJ2-3): KAGVTQTPRYLIKTRGQQVTLSCSPISGHRSVSWYQQTPGQGLQFLFEYFSETQRNKGNFPGRFSGRQFSNSRSEMNVSTLELGDSALYLCASSGGRTSGRMGTDTQYFGPGTRLTVL.

The chain recombines TRBV11-2 with TRBJ1-5; D may be TRBD1 (5 bases). Per germline, CDR1 SGHAT and CDR2 FQNNGV. The CDR3 is 14 residues long. The V end was cut by 2 bases, the J end by 5 bases, with 10 bases between. CDR3 residues: CASSLSGGDQPQHF. As DNA, the CDR3 is TGTGCCAGCAGCTTATCCGGGGGGGATCAGCCCCAGCATTTT.

The chain links TRBV28 to TRBJ2-5; 10 nucleotides line up with TRBD1. Germline loops: CDR1 MDHEN, CDR2 SYDVKM. The CDR3 runs to 16 residues. The ends lost 3 bases at V and 1 base at J; junction bases unmatched: 5. CDR3 DNA: TGTGCCAGCAGTTTGCCGGGACAGGGGTCCCAAGAGACCCAGTACTTC. This gives the protein CASSLPGQGSQETQYF. Supplemented by reference TRBV28 and TRBJ2-5, the full variable domain reads DVKVTQSSRYLVKRTGEKVFLECVQDMDHENMFWYRQDPGLGLRLIYFSYDVKMKEKGDIPEGYSVSREKKERFSLILESASTNQTSMYLCASSLPGQGSQETQYFGPGTRLLVL.

The chain joins TRBV7-8 to TRBJ2-7; 12 bases are a match to TRBD1. The CDR3 is 20 amino acids. Germline CDR1 and CDR2: SGHVS and FQNEAQ. J gave up 3 bases and V 1 base, and 16 bases lay outside the gene matches. Written as DNA, the CDR3 is TGTGCCAGCAGCTTAGTCACCGGGACAGGGGGCGCCCCGAGGAACTACGAGCAGTACTTC. It codes for CASSLVTGTGGAPRNYEQYF. Supplemented by reference TRBV7-8 and TRBJ2-7, the full variable domain reads GAGVSQSPRYKVAKRGQDVALRCDPISGHVSLFWYQQALGQGPEFLTYFQNEAQLDKSGLPSDRFFAERPEGSVSTLKIQRTQQEDSAVYLCASSLVTGTGGAPRNYEQYFGPGTRLTVT.

This rearrangement joins TRBV2 to TRBJ2-1, with 14 bases that match TRBD2. V lost 6 bases to trimming and J lost 4 bases; unmatched junction nucleotides: 2. The germline V gene encodes CDR1 SNHLY and CDR2 FYNNEI. The CDR3 is 15 residues long. This CDR3 is CASRGTSGSYNEQFF. CDR3 coding DNA: TGTGCCAGCAGGGGGACTAGCGGGAGTTACAATGAGCAGTTCTTC.

As to this clone: At one end, the junction sequence differs from germline, possibly due to a read error. V gene TRBV19 combines with J gene TRBJ2-1; 12 bases line up with TRBD2. The length of the CDR3 is 12 residues. Germline V CDR1 and CDR2: LNHDA, SQIVND (reference sequence). The CDR3 loop is CASRERTSGILF. CDR3 bases: TGTGCCAGTAGGGAGAGGACTAGCGGGATTCTCTTC. Full variable domain (missing parts from reference TRBV19 and TRBJ2-1): DGGITQSPKYLFRKEGQNVTLSCEQNLNHDAMYWYRQDPGQGLRLIYYSQIVNDFQKGDIAEGYSVSREKKESFPLTVTSAQKNPTAFYLCASRERTSGILFGPGTRLTVL.

This clone has ten or more counts. This rearrangement joins TRBV5-1 to TRBJ2-2, with 9 nucleotides matching TRBD2. The ends lost 5 bases at V and 0 bases at J; junction bases unmatched: 5. The CDR3 has 16 residues. Germline values: CDR1 SGHRS, CDR2 YFSETQ. The CDR3 bases are TGCGCCAGCAGTGGTAGCGGGAGTTCGAACACCGGGGAGCTGTTTTTT. This sequence encodes CASSGSGSSNTGELFF. The full variable domain, rest sourced from reference TRBV5-1 and TRBJ2-2, is KAGVTQTPRYLIKTRGQQVTLSCSPISGHRSVSWYQQTPGQGLQFLFEYFSETQRNKGNFPGRFSGRQFSNSRSEMNVSTLELGDSALYLCASSGSGSSNTGELFFGEGSRLTVL.

The J gene is TRBJ2-2, the V gene TRBV14; D may be TRBD2 (6 bases). The germline CDR1 and CDR2 sequences are SGHDN and FVKESK. The CDR3 spans 13 residues. V was trimmed by 7 bases and J by 7 bases, leaving 13 bases between them. The CDR3 nucleotides are TGTGCCAGCAATCGGGAGTTGAACGGGGAGCTGTTTTTT. Residues: CASNRELNGELFF.

The chain is built from TRBV19 and TRBJ1-4; possible D gene TRBD1, 5 bases. Germline V gene data show CDR1 as LNHDA and CDR2 as SQIVND (reference sequence). Trimming stripped 5 bases from V and 10 bases from J, with 8 bases between. This CDR3 region has 11 residues. The chain's CDR3 is CASSEGVKLFF. DNA of the CDR3: TGTGCCAGTAGTGAAGGGGTAAAACTGTTTTTT.

The V gene is TRBV6-1, the J gene TRBJ1-5; D call uncertain. The ends were cut back, 0 bases at V and 4 bases at J, with 4 bases in the middle. This CDR3 region has 13 residues. Germline CDR1 is MNHNS and CDR2 is SASEGT. The chain's CDR3 is CASSEAANQPQHF. The CDR3, as DNA: TGTGCCAGCAGTGAAGCAGCGAATCAGCCCCAGCATTTT.

Only a few counts were recorded for this clone. This sequence joins TRBV7-9 and TRBJ1-4; TRBD1 aligns across 7 bases. The length of the CDR3 is 19 residues. The germline V gene encodes CDR1 SEHNR and CDR2 FQNEAQ (reference sequence). Germline trimming cut 4 bases from V and 0 bases from J; bases unmatched to any gene: 14. The CDR3 loop reads CASSWGVPGQFATNEKLFF. The DNA for the CDR3 is TGTGCCAGCAGCTGGGGGGTCCCGGGACAGTTTGCAACTAATGAAAAACTGTTTTTT.

To note about this clone: Germline is not matched at one junction end, which may reflect a read error. This CDR3 is CASSTNSMTSGSSHEQYF. In DNA form, the CDR3 reads TGTGCCAGCAGTACTAATTCAATGACTAGCGGGAGCTCCCACGAGCAGTACTTC. V usage is TRBV28 and J usage is TRBJ2-7; 12 bases match TRBD2. The CDR3 loop spans 18 amino acids. Germline V gene sequence: CDR1 MDHEN, CDR2 SYDVKM.

V and J are TRBV9 and TRBJ2-2; 9 positions match TRBD2. The germline CDR1 and CDR2 sequences are SGDLS and YYNGEE. V trimming: 0 bases; J trimming: 4 bases; junction bases outside the gene matches: 4. The CDR3 sequence is 16 residues long. The CDR3 reads CASSVDGSGGTGELFF. The DNA for the CDR3 is TGTGCCAGCAGCGTAGACGGTAGCGGGGGCACCGGGGAGCTGTTTTTT.

This rearrangement joins TRBV19 to TRBJ1-2, with a possible D match to TRBD1 (6 bases). The V end lost 5 bases, the J end lost 2 bases, and 12 bases lay between the germline ends. The CDR3 is 14 amino acids. The germline gives CDR1 LNHDA, CDR2 SQIVND (reference sequence). The CDR3 region has the DNA TGTGCCAGTAGTGCCGGGACACGAAACTATGGCTACACCTTC. It encodes CASSAGTRNYGYTF.

The chain combines TRBV19 with TRBJ1-4; D is ambiguous. Germline V gene lookup returns CDR1 LNHDA and CDR2 SQIVND (reference sequence). The CDR3 is made up of 14 amino acids. The V end lost 5 bases, the J end lost 8 bases, and 15 bases lay between the germline ends. The CDR3 loop reads CASSGRAFEEKLFF. DNA for the CDR3: TGTGCCAGTAGTGGGCGGGCGTTTGAGGAAAAACTGTTTTTT.